This T cell receptor (beta chain) was profiled in a study of blood T cell repertoires in COVID-19. As for the study in general: COVID-19 samples collected from the United States, Italy and Spain covered acute and convalescent phases.

Germline V gene data show CDR1 as KGHDR and CDR2 as SFDVKD. The V gene lost 3 bases and the J gene lost 4 bases, with 6 bases spanning the gap. The length of the CDR3 is 13 residues. The method was immunoSEQ multiplex PCR; TCRdb's version includes in-frame clones alone and lacks a portion of them. The table records tens of thousands of clones, roughly 90% of them present only once. The sequencing sample was made of peripheral blood. This sequence joins TRBV24-1 and TRBJ2-1, with D unclear. The TCR comes from a woman aged 55-75 years with acute or convalescent COVID-19. CDR3 nucleotides: TGTGCCACCAGTGATCCAATTTACAATGAGCAGTTCTTC. This translates into CATSDPIYNEQFF.